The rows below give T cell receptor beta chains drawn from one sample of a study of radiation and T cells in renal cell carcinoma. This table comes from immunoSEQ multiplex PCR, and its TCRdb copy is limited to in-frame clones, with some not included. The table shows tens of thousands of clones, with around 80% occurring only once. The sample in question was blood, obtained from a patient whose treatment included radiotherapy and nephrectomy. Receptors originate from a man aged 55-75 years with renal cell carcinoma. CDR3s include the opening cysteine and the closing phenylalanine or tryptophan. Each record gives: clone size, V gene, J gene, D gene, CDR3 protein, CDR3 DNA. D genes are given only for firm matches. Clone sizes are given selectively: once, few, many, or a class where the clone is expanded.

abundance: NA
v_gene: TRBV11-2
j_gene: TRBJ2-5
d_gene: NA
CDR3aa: CASSLDWWTNQETQYF
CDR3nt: TGTGCCAGCAGCTTAGATTGGTGGACCAACCAAGAGACCCAGTACTTC

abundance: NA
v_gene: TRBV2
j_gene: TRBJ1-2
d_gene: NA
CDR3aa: CASSRDNYGYTF
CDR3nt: TGTGCCAGCAGCAGAGATAACTATGGCTACACCTTC

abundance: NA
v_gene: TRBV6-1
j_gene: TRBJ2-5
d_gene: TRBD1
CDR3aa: CASIRDRGRETQYF
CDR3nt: TGTGCCAGCATCCGGGACAGGGGGCGAGAGACCCAGTACTTC

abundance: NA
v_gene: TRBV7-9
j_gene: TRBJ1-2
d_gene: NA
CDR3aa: CASSSGGGYTF
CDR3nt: TGTGCCAGCAGCTCAGGCGGTGGCTACACCTTC

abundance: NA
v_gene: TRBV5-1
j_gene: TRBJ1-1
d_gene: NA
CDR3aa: CASSLWDGDTEAFF
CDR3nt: TGCGCCAGCAGCTTGTGGGACGGAGACACTGAAGCTTTCTTT

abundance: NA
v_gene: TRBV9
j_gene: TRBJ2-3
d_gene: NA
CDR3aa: CASSVGAGGGDTQYF
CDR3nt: TGTGCCAGCAGCGTAGGGGCAGGGGGAGGTGATACGCAGTATTTT

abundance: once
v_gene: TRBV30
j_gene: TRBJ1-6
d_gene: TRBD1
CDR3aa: CAWRTGAPLHF
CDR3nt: TGTGCCTGGAGGACAGGGGCGCCCCTCCACTTT

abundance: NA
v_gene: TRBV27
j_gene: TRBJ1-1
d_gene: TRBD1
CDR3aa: CASSSGTGGTEAFF
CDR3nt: TGTGCCAGCAGCTCCGGGACAGGGGGCACTGAAGCTTTCTTT

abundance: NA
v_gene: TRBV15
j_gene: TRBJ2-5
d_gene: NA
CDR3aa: CATSRVQETQYF
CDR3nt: TGTGCCACCAGCAGGGTTCAAGAGACCCAGTACTTC

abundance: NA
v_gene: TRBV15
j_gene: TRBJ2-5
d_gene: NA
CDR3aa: CATSRGGGLETQYF
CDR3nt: TGTGCCACCAGCAGAGGCGGGGGCCTAGAGACCCAGTACTTC

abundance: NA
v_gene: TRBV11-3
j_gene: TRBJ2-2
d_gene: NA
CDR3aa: CASSLDRDEGWLFF
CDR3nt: TGTGCCAGCAGCTTAGATCGAGACGAAGGGTGGCTGTTTTTT

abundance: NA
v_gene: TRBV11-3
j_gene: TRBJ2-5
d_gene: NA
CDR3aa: CASSLGLEAETQYF
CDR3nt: TGTGCCAGCAGCTTGGGACTTGAGGCCGAGACCCAGTACTTC

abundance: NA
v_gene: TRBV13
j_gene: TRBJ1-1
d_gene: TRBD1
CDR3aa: CASSAVPGQGSVTEAFF
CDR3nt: TGTGCCAGCAGCGCCGTCCCGGGACAGGGGTCGGTCACTGAAGCTTTCTTT

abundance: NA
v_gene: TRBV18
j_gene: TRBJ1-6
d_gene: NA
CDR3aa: CASSPGNGSPLHF
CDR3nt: TGTGCCAGCTCACCAGGGAACGGTTCACCCCTCCACTTT

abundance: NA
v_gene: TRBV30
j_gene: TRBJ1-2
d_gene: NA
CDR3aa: CASTGPGLFYGYTF
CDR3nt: TGTGCATCAACCGGGCCTGGTCTCTTCTATGGCTACACCTTC

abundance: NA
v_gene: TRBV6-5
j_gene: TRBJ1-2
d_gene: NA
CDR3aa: CASSYSQGGYGYTF
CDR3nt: TGTGCCAGCAGTTACTCGCAGGGAGGGTATGGCTACACCTTC

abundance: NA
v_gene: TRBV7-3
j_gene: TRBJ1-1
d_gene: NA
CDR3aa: CASSLEVARTNTEAFF
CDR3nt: TGTGCCAGCAGCTTAGAGGTCGCACGGACGAACACTGAAGCTTTCTTT

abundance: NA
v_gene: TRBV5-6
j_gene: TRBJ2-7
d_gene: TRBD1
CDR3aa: CASTEQGVSYEQYF
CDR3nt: TGTGCCAGCACCGAACAGGGGGTATCCTACGAGCAGTACTTC

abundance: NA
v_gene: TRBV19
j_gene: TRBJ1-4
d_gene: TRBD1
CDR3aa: CASRRQGANEKLFF
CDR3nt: TGTGCCAGTAGGAGACAGGGGGCGAATGAAAAACTGTTTTTT

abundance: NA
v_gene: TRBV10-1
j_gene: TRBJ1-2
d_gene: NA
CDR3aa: CASSESANYGYTF
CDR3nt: TGCGCCAGCAGTGAGTCAGCTAACTATGGCTACACCTTC

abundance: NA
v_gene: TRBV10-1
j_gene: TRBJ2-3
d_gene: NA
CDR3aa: CASSESAGTDTQYF
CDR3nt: TGCGCCAGCAGTGAGTCGGCGGGCACAGATACGCAGTATTTT

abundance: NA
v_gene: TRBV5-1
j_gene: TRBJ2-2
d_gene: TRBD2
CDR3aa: CASSLAGGPTANTGELFF
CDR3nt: TGCGCCAGCAGCTTGGCGGGGGGACCGACCGCGAACACCGGGGAGCTGTTTTTT

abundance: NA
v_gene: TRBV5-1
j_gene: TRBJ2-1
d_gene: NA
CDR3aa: CASMAGVQGGNEQFF
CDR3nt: TGCGCCAGCATGGCGGGAGTACAGGGCGGGAATGAGCAGTTCTTC

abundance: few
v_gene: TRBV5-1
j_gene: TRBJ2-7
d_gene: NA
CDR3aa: CASSLQQGYEQYF
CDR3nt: TGCGCCAGCAGTTTACAACAGGGCTACGAGCAGTACTTC

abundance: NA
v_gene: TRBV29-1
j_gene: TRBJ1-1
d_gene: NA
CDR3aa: CSVTGAAGRKVTEAFF
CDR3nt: TGCAGCGTAACCGGAGCCGCAGGGAGAAAGGTCACTGAAGCTTTCTTT

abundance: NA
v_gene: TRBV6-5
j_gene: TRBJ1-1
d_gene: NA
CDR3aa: CASSYGRDTEAFF
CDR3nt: TGTGCCAGCAGTTATGGAAGGGACACTGAAGCTTTCTTT

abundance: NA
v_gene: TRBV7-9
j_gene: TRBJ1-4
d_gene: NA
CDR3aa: CASSTTPGASEKLFF
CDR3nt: TGTGCCAGCAGCACCACCCCGGGGGCGAGTGAAAAACTGTTTTTT

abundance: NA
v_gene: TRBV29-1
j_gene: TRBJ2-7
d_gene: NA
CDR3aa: CSGGGTNLYEQYF
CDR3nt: TGCAGCGGCGGAGGGACAAATCTCTACGAGCAGTACTTC

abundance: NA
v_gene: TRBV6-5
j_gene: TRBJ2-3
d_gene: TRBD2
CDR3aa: CASSLGVAGDTQYF
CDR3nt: TGTGCCAGCAGTCTCGGGGTAGCGGGGGATACGCAGTATTTT

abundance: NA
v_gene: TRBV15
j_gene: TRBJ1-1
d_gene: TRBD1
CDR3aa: CATSRDRATGAEAFF
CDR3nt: TGTGCCACCAGCAGAGATAGAGCCACAGGGGCTGAAGCTTTCTTT

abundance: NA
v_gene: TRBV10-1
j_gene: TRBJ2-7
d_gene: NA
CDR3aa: CASSGARGYEQYF
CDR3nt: TGCGCCAGCAGTGGGGCAAGAGGGTACGAGCAGTACTTC

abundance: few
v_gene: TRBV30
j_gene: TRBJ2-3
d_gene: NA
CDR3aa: CAWSKILGTDTQYF
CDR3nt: TGTGCCTGGAGTAAGATCCTCGGCACAGATACGCAGTATTTT

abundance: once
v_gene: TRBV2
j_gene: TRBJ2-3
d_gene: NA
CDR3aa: CASSTDHSSTQYF
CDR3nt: TGTGCCAGCAGTACCGACCATTCCAGTACGCAGTATTTT

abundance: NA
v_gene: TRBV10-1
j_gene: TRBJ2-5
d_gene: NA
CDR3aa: CASSESRGDETQYF
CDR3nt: TGCGCCAGCAGTGAGTCCCGAGGAGATGAGACCCAGTACTTC

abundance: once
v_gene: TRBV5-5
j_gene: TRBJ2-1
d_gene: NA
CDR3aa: CASSAPVTADEQFF
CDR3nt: TGTGCCAGCAGCGCCCCAGTAACCGCCGATGAGCAGTTCTTC

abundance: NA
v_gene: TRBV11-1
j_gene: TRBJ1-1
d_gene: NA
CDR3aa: CASSFNLMNTEAFF
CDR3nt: TGTGCCAGCAGCTTCAACCTGATGAACACTGAAGCTTTCTTT

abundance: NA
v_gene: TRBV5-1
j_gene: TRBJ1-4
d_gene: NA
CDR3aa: CASSLTEPTNEKLFF
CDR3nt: TGCGCCAGCAGCTTGACAGAACCAACTAATGAAAAACTGTTTTTT

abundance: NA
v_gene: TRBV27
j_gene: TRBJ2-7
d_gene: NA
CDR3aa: CASSLFESSYEQYF
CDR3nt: TGTGCCAGCAGTTTATTTGAGAGCTCCTACGAGCAGTACTTC

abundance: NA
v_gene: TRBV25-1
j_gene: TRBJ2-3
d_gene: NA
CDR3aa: CASREGTRSTDTQYF
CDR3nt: TGTGCCAGCAGAGAGGGGACCAGAAGCACAGATACGCAGTATTTT

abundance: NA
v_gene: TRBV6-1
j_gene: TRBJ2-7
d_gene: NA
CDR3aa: CASSEHSRWFSYEQYF
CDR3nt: TGTGCCAGCAGTGAACATTCCAGATGGTTCTCCTACGAGCAGTACTTC

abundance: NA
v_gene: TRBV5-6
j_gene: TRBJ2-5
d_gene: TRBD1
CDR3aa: CASYSYRDRVQETQYF
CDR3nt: TGTGCCAGCTACTCCTACCGGGACAGGGTCCAAGAGACCCAGTACTTC

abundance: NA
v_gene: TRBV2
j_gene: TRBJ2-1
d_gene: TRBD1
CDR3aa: CASTRGRAYNEQFF
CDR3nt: TGTGCCAGCACCAGGGGGCGAGCATACAATGAGCAGTTCTTC

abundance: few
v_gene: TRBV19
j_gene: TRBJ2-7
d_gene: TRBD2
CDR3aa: CASSRSSGEQYF
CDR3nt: TGTGCCAGTAGTCGATCTAGCGGGGAGCAGTACTTC

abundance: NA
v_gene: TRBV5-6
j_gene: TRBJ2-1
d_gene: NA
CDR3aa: CASSFGAGLGYNEQFF
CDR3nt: TGTGCCAGCAGCTTTGGTGCAGGGTTAGGGTACAATGAGCAGTTCTTC

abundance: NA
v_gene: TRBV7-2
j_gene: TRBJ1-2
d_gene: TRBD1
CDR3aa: CASSPDRGNNYGYTF
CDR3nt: TGTGCCAGCAGCCCGGACAGGGGGAATAACTATGGCTACACCTTC

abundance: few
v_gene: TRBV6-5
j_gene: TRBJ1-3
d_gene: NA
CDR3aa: CASSRAVNSGNTIYF
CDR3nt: TGTGCCAGCAGCCGGGCAGTGAACTCTGGAAACACCATATATTTT

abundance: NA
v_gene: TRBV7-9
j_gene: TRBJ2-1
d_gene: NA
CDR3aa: CASSLGRFDEQFF
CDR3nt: TGTGCCAGCAGCTTAGGACGATTCGATGAGCAGTTCTTC

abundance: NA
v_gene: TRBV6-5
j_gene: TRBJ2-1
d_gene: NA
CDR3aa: CASGGRPNEQFF
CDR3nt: TGTGCCAGCGGGGGTCGACCTAATGAGCAGTTCTTC

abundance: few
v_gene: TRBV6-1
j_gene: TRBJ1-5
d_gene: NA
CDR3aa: CASSEGRPGNQPQHF
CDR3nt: TGTGCCAGCAGTGAAGGCAGGCCCGGCAATCAGCCCCAGCATTTT

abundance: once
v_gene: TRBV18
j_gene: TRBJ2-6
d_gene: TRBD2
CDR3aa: CASSGTSGGSGANVLTF
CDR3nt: TGTGCCAGCTCCGGGACTAGCGGGGGCTCTGGGGCCAACGTCCTGACTTTC

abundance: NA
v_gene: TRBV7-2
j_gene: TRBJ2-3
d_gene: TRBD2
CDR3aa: CASSLGTSGGTDTQYF
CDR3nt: TGTGCCAGCAGCTTGGGGACTAGCGGGGGCACAGATACGCAGTATTTT

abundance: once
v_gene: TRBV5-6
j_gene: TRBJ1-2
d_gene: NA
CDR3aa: CASSPGLYGYTF
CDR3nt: TGTGCCAGCAGCCCTGGGCTCTATGGCTACACCTTC

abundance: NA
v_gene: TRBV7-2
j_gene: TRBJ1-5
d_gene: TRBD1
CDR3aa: CASSLEGTGSQPQHF
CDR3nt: TGTGCCAGCAGCTTAGAGGGGACAGGGTCGCAGCCCCAGCATTTT

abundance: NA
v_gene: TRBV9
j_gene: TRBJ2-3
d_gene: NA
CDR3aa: CASSVVADTQYF
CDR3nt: TGTGCCAGCAGCGTAGTGGCAGATACGCAGTATTTT

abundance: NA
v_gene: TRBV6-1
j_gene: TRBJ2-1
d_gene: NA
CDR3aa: CASSELYSMDEQFF
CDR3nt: TGTGCCAGCAGTGAACTTTACAGTATGGATGAGCAGTTCTTC

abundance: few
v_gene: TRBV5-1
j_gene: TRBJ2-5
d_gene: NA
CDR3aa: CASSLLGDQETQYF
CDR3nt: TGCGCCAGCAGCCTCCTAGGGGACCAAGAGACCCAGTACTTC

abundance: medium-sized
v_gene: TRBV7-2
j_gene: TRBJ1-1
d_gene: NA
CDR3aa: CASSPWQGTEAFF
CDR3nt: TGTGCCAGCAGCCCCTGGCAGGGAACTGAAGCTTTCTTT